Sequencing of this TCR beta chain was carried out in a study of Ad26.COV2.S vaccination and SARS-CoV-2 variants. The overall study: Dosing was one shot or two shots 56 days apart.

Many counts were recorded for this clone. Its antigen remains unknown. Produced via immunoSEQ multiplex PCR; TCRdb's table is partial and in-frame only. The data hold about 680,000 clones, with about 89% observed a single time. V dropped 8 bases and J dropped 0 bases, with 11 bases sitting between them. CDR3 length: 14 residues. Germline lookup yields CDR1 MNHEY and CDR2 SVGAGI. Study outcomes and limitations: Reportedly, after vaccination the spike-specific CD8+ and CD4+ T cell responses displayed substantial breadth. Estimates derived from TCR breadth and depth analyses may have underestimated total T cell responses.

Treatment described: some 19 received Ad26.COV2.S at low or high dose, single or two shots; 5 received placebo; per-sample allocation not given. Samples came from day 63 after the first vaccine or placebo injection. The donor was a Boston adult aged 18-55 years. This rearrangement joins TRBV6-5 to TRBJ1-5; D gene uncertain. The TCR comes from a person aged 18-60 years who received the Ad26.COV2.S COVID-19 vaccine or a placebo. This material consisted of peripheral blood, taken in a trial of Ad26.COV2.S vaccine versus placebo. The CDR3: CASSEAGSNQPQHF. CDR3 DNA sequence: TGTGCCAGCTCTGAGGCGGGTAGCAATCAGCCCCAGCATTTT.